This TCR beta chain is from a study of CD8 T cells in ankylosing spondylitis. One entry per CDR3 protein, called by TCRdb with MiXCR from the 5' RACE reads. The data show 750,000 to 850,000 distinct CDR3 sequences, approximately 12% seen once. Study results and limitations: Made up of fewer than ten highly homologous variants, a TCR beta motif appeared characteristic of ankylosing spondylitis blood.

Germline V gives CDR1 SQVTM, CDR2 ANQGSEA. The CDR3 has 14 amino acids. V was cut by 3 bases and J by 0 bases, with 11 bases left in between. Notes on this clonotype: The antigen is undetermined.

This receptor was taken from a male donor with ankylosing spondylitis. Sequencing used blood, either unsorted or a sorted T cell fraction (not recorded which). The gene calls are TRBV29-1 and TRBJ2-5, with TRBD1 as a possible D gene (6 bases). In DNA form, the CDR3 reads TGCAGCGTTGAGCCCAGGGGTCACCAAGAGACCCAGTACTTC. Translated, it gives CSVEPRGHQETQYF.